This T cell receptor beta chain was sequenced for a study of molecular identifiers for immune sequencing clone quantification. As previously described, bulk TCR libraries were made using listed TCR primers. TCRdb reprocessed the PCR reads with MiXCR, giving one entry per CDR3 protein. Here the sample spans over 600,000 distinct CDR3 sequences, about 20% being singletons. V lost 0 bases to trimming and J lost 8 bases; unmatched junction nucleotides: 8. Germline lookup yields CDR1 SNHLY and CDR2 FYNNEI. CDR3 length: 16 residues. V gene TRBV2 combines with J gene TRBJ2-1, with 9 bases fitting TRBD2. Sequenced: naive CD8+ T cells from blood, with Jurkat cell RNA spiked in. Subset meaning: FACS-sorted CD8+CD4-CCR7+CD45RA+ naive T cells. This sequence was found in a human donor in good health. Some libraries in this study had Jurkat cell RNA spiked in. CDR3 coding DNA: TGTGCCAGCAGTGAAGCGGTAGCGGGAGTATTGGATGAGCAGTTCTTC. Protein: CASSEAVAGVLDEQFF.